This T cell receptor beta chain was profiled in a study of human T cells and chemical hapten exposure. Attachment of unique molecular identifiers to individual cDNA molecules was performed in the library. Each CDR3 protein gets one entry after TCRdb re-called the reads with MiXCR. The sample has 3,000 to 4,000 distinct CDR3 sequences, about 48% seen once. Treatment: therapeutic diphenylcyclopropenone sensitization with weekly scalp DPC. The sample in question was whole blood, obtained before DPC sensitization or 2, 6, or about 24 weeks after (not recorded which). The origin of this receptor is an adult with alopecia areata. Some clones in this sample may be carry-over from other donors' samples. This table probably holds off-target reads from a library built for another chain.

In DNA form, the CDR3 reads TGTGCCAGCAGCTTAGCCGGGAGTGGAGAGACCCAGTACTTC. Translation: CASSLAGSGETQYF. This rearrangement joins TRBV7-6 to TRBJ2-5; TRBD2 is a possible D gene (6 bases). Trimming took 0 bases from V and 4 from J, leaving 9 bases between them. Looked up from germline, CDR1 is SGHVS and CDR2 is FNYEAQ. The CDR3 contains 14 residues.